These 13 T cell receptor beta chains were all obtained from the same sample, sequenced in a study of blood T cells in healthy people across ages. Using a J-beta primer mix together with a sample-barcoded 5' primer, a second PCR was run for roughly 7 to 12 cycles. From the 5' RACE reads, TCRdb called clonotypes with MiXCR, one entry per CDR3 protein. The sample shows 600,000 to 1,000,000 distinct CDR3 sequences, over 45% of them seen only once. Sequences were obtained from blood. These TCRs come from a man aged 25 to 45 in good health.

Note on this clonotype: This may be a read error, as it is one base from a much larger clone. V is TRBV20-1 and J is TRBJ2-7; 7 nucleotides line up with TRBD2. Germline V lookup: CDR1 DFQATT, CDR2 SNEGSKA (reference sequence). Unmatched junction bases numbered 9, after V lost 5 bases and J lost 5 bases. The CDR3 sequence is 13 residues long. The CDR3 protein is CSADEASGHEQYF. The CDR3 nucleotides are TGCAGTGCTGACGAGGCTAGCGGCCACGAGCAGTACTTC.

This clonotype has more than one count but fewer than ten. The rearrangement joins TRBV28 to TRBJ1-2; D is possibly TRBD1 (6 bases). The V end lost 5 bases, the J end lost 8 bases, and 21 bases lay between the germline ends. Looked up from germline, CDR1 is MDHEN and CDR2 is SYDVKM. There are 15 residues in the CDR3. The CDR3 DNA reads TGTGCCAGCAGTCCGATTAGAGGGGGTCGGTACGGCTACACCTTC. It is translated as CASSPIRGGRYGYTF.

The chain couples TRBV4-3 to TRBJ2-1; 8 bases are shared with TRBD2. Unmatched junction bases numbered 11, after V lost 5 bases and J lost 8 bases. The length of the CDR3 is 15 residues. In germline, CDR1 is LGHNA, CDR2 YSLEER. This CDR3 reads CASSKKREIGHEQFF. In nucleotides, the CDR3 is TGCGCCAGCAGCAAAAAGCGGGAGATTGGGCATGAGCAGTTCTTC.

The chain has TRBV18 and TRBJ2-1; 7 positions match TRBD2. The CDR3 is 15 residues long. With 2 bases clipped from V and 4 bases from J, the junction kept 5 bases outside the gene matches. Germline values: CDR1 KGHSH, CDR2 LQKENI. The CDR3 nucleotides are TGTGCCAGCTCACCAGAGGCTAGCGGTTACAATGAGCAGTTCTTC. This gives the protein CASSPEASGYNEQFF. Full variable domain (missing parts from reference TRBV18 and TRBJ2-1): NAGVMQNPRHLVRRRGQEARLRCSPMKGHSHVYWYRQLPEEGLKFMVYLQKENIIDESGMPKERFSAEFPKEGPSILRIQQVVRGDSAAYFCASSPEASGYNEQFFGPGTRLTVL.

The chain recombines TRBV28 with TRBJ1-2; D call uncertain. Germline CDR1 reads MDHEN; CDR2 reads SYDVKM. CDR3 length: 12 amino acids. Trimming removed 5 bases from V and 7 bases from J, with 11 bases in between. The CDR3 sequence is CASSGVNSGYTF. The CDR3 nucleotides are TGTGCCAGCAGTGGAGTAAATTCTGGCTACACCTTC.

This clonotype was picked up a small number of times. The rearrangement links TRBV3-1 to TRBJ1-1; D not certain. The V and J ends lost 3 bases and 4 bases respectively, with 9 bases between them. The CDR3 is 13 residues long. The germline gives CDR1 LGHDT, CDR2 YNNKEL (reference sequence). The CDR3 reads CASSQVRSTEAFF. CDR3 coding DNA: TGTGCCAGCAGCCAGGTCAGAAGCACTGAAGCTTTCTTT.

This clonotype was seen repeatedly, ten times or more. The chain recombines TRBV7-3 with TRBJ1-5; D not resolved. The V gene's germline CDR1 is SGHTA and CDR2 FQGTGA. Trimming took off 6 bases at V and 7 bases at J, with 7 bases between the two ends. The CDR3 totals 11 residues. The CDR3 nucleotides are TGTGCCAGCAGGGAGCACCAGCCCCAGCATTTT. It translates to CASREHQPQHF.

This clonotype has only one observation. CDR3 region: CASSFGGPGSYEQYF. In nucleotides, the CDR3 is TGCGCCAGCAGCTTTGGAGGGCCGGGGTCCTACGAGCAGTACTTC. This rearrangement joins TRBV5-1 to TRBJ2-7, with D possibly TRBD2 on 6 matching bases. Trimming removed 2 bases from V and 1 base from J, with 13 bases in between. From germline, CDR1 is SGHRS and CDR2 YFSETQ. The CDR3 covers 15 residues.

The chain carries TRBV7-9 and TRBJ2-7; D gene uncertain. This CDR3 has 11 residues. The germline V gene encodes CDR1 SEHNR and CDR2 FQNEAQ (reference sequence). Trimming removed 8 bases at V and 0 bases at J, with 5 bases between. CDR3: CASAASYEQYF. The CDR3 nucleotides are TGTGCCAGCGCGGCCTCCTACGAGCAGTACTTC.

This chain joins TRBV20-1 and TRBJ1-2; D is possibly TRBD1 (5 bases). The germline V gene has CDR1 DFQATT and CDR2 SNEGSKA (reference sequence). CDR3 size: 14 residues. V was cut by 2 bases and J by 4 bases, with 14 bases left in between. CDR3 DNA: TGCAGTGCTAGATCGGGGGAGGGCGGCTATGGCTACACCTTC. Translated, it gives CSARSGEGGYGYTF.

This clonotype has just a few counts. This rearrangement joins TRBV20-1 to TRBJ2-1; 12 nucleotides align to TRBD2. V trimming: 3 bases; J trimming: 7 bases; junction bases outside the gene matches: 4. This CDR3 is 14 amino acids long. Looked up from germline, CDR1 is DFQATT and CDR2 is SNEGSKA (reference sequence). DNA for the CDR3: TGCAGTGCTAGTGAGGGACTAGCGGGTAATGAGCAGTTCTTC. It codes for CSASEGLAGNEQFF.

CDR3 loop: CASSSDGRYEQYF. The CDR3, as DNA: TGTGCCAGCAGCTCGGACGGCAGGTACGAGCAGTACTTC. The chain links TRBV7-2 to TRBJ2-7; D remains unclear. The CDR3 is 13 amino acids. Trimming shortened V by 4 bases and J by 4 bases, and 11 bases separated the two germline ends. CDR1 is SGHTA, CDR2 FQGNSA, per germline.

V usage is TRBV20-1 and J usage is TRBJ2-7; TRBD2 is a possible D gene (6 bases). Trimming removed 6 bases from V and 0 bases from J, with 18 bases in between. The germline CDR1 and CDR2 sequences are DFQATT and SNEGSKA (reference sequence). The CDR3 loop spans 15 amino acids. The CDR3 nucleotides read TGCAGTGCCACTAACCTTGGGACTGTCTCCTACGAGCAGTACTTC. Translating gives CSATNLGTVSYEQYF.